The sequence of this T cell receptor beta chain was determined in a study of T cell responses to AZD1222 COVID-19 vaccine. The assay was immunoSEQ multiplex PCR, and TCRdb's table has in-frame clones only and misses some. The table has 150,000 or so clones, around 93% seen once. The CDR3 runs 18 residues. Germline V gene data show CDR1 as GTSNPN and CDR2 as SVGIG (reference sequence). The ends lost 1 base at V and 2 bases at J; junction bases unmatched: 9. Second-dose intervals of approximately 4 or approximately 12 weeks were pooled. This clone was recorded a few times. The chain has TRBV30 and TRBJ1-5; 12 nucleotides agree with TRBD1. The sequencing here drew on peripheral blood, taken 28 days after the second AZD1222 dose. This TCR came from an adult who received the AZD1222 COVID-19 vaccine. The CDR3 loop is CAWSGGTGGPAGNQPQHF. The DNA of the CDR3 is TGTGCCTGGAGTGGAGGGACAGGGGGCCCCGCAGGCAATCAGCCCCAGCATTTT.